This T cell receptor (beta chain) originates from a study of cytomegalovirus exposure and HLA in healthy donors. Overall study context: In a later analysis, it was reported that the roughly 130 validation repertoires had been produced on the same platform as the 700 or so repertoires belonging to the first cohort.

The donors were part of the validation cohort of 120 or so subjects. That cohort was separate from the first cohort, which comprised 500 to 700 subjects. Profiled with immunoSEQ multiplex PCR; TCRdb holds only in-frame clones, not every one. This sample carries 150,000 to 200,000 clones, around 88% of them seen once, and the ten largest clones take over 1.1%. Trimming left V 3 bases short and J 6 bases short, with 20 bases between. The CDR3 is 17 residues long. Looked up from germline, CDR1 is ENHRY and CDR2 is SYGVKD. The clonotype was recovered from a woman under 30 in good health and CMV-seronegative. The V call is TRBV10-3, the J call TRBJ1-4, with D uncertain. The sample was PBMCs. This CDR3 reads CAISDGSSSHGDEKLFF. For the CDR3, the DNA is TGTGCCATCAGTGACGGGTCGTCATCCCACGGAGATGAAAAACTGTTTTTT.